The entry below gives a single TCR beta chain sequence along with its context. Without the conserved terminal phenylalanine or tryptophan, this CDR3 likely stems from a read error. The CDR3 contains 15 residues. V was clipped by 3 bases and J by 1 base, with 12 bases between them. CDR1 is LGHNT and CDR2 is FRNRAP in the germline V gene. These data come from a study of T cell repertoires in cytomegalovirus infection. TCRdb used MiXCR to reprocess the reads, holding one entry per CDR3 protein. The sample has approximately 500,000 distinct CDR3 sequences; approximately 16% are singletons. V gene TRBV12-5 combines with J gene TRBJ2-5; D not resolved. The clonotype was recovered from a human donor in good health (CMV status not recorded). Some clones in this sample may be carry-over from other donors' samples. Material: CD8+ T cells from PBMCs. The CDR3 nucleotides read TGTGCTAGTGGTTTAAGCTCCGGTCTCCAAGAGACCCAGTACTTA. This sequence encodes CASGLSSGLQETQYL.